These 23 T cell receptor beta chains originate from one sample sequenced in a study of Ad26.COV2.S vaccination and SARS-CoV-2 variants. Treatment indicated: over 15 received Ad26.COV2.S at low or high dose, single or two shots; several received placebo; per-sample allocation not given. Following the first vaccine or placebo injection, samples were taken on day 63. TCRdb's table, derived via immunoSEQ multiplex PCR, lists solely in-frame clones and lacks some. Among hundreds of thousands of clones listed, around 89% were seen once. This material consisted of peripheral blood, taken in a trial of Ad26.COV2.S vaccine versus placebo. These receptors all come from a person aged 18-65 years who received the Ad26.COV2.S COVID-19 vaccine or a placebo.

The chain couples TRBV9 to TRBJ2-5; D not resolved. This CDR3 has 14 residues. Looked up from germline, CDR1 is SGDLS and CDR2 is YYNGEE. Trimming removed 0 bases at V and 5 bases at J, with 11 bases between. CDR3 residues: CASSVGRTRETQYF. The DNA of the CDR3 is TGTGCCAGCAGCGTAGGACGGACCCGGGAGACCCAGTACTTC.

The rearrangement links TRBV6-5 to TRBJ2-3, with no clear D. V lost 4 bases to trimming and J lost 2 bases, with 10 bases between them. This CDR3 has 14 amino acids. Germline CDR1 reads MNHEY; CDR2 reads SVGAGI. In DNA form, the CDR3 reads TGTGCCAGCAGTTCCGGGCCTGCCACAGATACGCAGTATTTT. The encoded protein is CASSSGPATDTQYF.

The chain has TRBV11-2 and TRBJ2-7; D ambiguous. Germline assignment: CDR1 SGHAT and CDR2 FQNNGV. The CDR3 has 15 amino acids. The V gene lost 1 base and the J gene lost 0 bases, with 10 bases spanning the gap. The chain's CDR3 is CASSLVAQSSYEQYF. In DNA form, the CDR3 reads TGTGCCAGCAGCTTAGTCGCTCAGAGCTCCTACGAGCAGTACTTC.

This clone is a singleton in its sample. The CDR3 spells CASSPDSLYEQYF. In DNA form, the CDR3 reads TGTGCCAGCAGCCCGGACAGCCTCTACGAGCAGTACTTC. V usage is TRBV5-6 and J usage is TRBJ2-7, with a possible D match to TRBD1 (6 bases). This CDR3 spans 13 amino acids. Germline CDR1 and CDR2: SGHDT and YYEEEE. V lost 4 bases, J lost 3 bases, and 11 bases lay in between.

This chain links TRBV29-1 with TRBJ1-2; TRBD1 is a possible D gene (6 bases). The V end lost 7 bases, the J end lost 4 bases, and 13 bases lay between the germline ends. The CDR3 consists of 12 residues. Per the germline V gene, CDR1 is SQVTM and CDR2 is ANQGSEA. The CDR3 loop is CSARTAAYGYTF. The CDR3 DNA sequence: TGCAGCGCAAGGACAGCCGCCTATGGCTACACCTTC.

CDR3 amino acids: CASSLGVREQYF. DNA for the CDR3: TGTGCCAGCAGCCTGGGGGTGAGGGAGCAGTACTTC. This chain joins TRBV5-4 and TRBJ2-7; D might be TRBD1 or TRBD2, each matching 5 bases. CDR3 length: 12 residues. V dropped 4 bases and J dropped 7 bases, with 12 bases sitting between them. CDR1 is SGHNT and CDR2 is YYREEE in the germline V gene (reference sequence).

The chain joins TRBV10-2 to TRBJ2-2, with D unresolved. CDR1 is WSHSY and CDR2 is SAAADI in the germline V gene. V was pared by 7 bases and J by 1 base, with 4 bases between. The CDR3 is 12 amino acids. CDR3 region: CASKWNTGELFF. DNA for the CDR3: TGCGCCAGCAAATGGAACACCGGGGAGCTGTTTTTT.

This clone was detected once. The chain links TRBV12-5 to TRBJ2-2; D gene ambiguous. Germline V CDR1 and CDR2: LGHNT, FRNRAP. This CDR3 is 13 amino acids long. Trimming took 2 bases from V and 2 from J, leaving 3 bases between them. CDR3: CASGLPNTGELFF. CDR3 in DNA: TGTGCTAGTGGTTTGCCAAACACCGGGGAGCTGTTTTTT.

The chain recombines TRBV11-2 with TRBJ2-3, with 9 positions matching TRBD2. Per germline, CDR1 SGHAT and CDR2 FQNNGV. The junction had 5 bases not matched to a gene; V was cut back by 6 bases and J by 10 bases. The CDR3 spans 12 residues. Here the CDR3 reads CASSSGLAAQYF. In DNA, the CDR3 is TGTGCCAGCAGTTCGGGACTAGCTGCGCAGTATTTT. The full variable domain, with the rest looked up from reference TRBV11-2 and TRBJ2-3, is EAGVAQSPRYKIIEKRQSVAFWCNPISGHATLYWYQQILGQGPKLLIQFQNNGVVDDSQLPKDRFSAERLKGVDSTLKIQPAKLEDSAVYLCASSSGLAAQYFGPGTRLTVL.

The chain uses TRBV5-1 and TRBJ2-1; TRBD1 matches at 9 bases. Germline loops: CDR1 SGHRS, CDR2 YFSETQ. The CDR3 contains 15 residues. Trimming removed 0 bases from V and 6 bases from J; junction bases left unmatched: 4. The CDR3 sequence: CASSLGDRDLNEQFF. The CDR3 DNA sequence: TGCGCCAGCAGCTTGGGGGACAGGGATCTCAATGAGCAGTTCTTC.

The chain carries TRBV6-5 and TRBJ2-3; TRBD2 might be the D (5 bases). Germline V CDR1 and CDR2: MNHEY, SVGAGI. V was cut by 4 bases and J by 3 bases, with 8 bases left in between. This CDR3 contains 13 residues. As DNA, the CDR3 is TGTGCCAGCAGTTGGGAGTTAACAGATACGCAGTATTTT. It encodes CASSWELTDTQYF.

A word on this clone: This CDR3 is also generated by other DNA sequences in the sample. This chain connects TRBV24-1 to TRBJ1-5; no clear D. The CDR3 has 12 amino acids. Between the trimmed V and J ends, which lost 4 bases and 5 bases, there was a span of 5 bases. From germline, CDR1 is KGHDR and CDR2 SFDVKD. The CDR3 protein is CATSDRDQPQHF. In nucleotides, the CDR3 is TGTGCCACCAGTGACAGAGATCAGCCCCAGCATTTT.

The chain joins TRBV5-1 to TRBJ2-3, with 9 bases matching TRBD1. V trimming: 0 bases; J trimming: 6 bases; junction bases outside the gene matches: 5. The CDR3 is 15 residues long. Germline V lookup: CDR1 SGHRS, CDR2 YFSETQ. The CDR3 region is CASSLDRDRADTQYF. For the CDR3, the DNA is TGCGCCAGCAGCTTGGACCGGGACAGGGCGGATACGCAGTATTTT.

Notes on this clone: This same CDR3 is encoded by further DNA sequences in the sample. The V gene is TRBV18, the J gene TRBJ2-2; D unclear. With 0 bases removed from V and 3 bases from J, the gap between germline ends came to 5 bases. This CDR3 region has 14 residues. Germline loops: CDR1 KGHSH, CDR2 LQKENI. The CDR3 here is CASSPPADTGELFF. CDR3 DNA: TGTGCCAGCTCACCACCGGCGGACACCGGGGAGCTGTTTTTT.

V gene TRBV30 combines with J gene TRBJ1-2, with D uncertain. The CDR3 has 13 amino acids. CDR1 and CDR2 (germline): GTSNPN, SVGIG (reference sequence). Trimming stripped 1 base from V and 8 bases from J, with 14 bases between. CDR3 region: CAWSELLQRGYTF. The CDR3 DNA follows: TGTGCCTGGAGTGAACTTCTCCAGAGGGGCTACACCTTC.

This sequence joins TRBV7-2 and TRBJ2-3, with D possibly being TRBD1 or TRBD2 (7 bases each). Germline V CDR1 and CDR2: SGHTA, FQGNSA. This CDR3 spans 15 amino acids. Trimming shortened V by 5 bases and J by 4 bases, and 16 bases separated the two germline ends. The CDR3 sequence: CASSGGGGGADTQYF. The CDR3 nucleotides read TGTGCCAGCAGCGGAGGGGGAGGGGGCGCAGATACGCAGTATTTT.

The J gene is TRBJ1-6, the V gene TRBV29-1; D gene uncertain. Germline lookup yields CDR1 SQVTM and CDR2 ANQGSEA. The CDR3 runs to 15 residues. Trimming pared 5 bases from V and 0 bases from J, leaving 11 bases between. Here the CDR3 DNA reads TGCAGCGTTCGGGCCGATAGCTCCTATAATTCACCCCTCCACTTT. As protein: CSVRADSSYNSPLHF.

The chain combines TRBV30 with TRBJ1-6; D call uncertain. Trimming stripped 1 base from V and 0 bases from J, with 7 bases between. The CDR3 spans 15 residues. Per germline, CDR1 GTSNPN and CDR2 SVGIG (reference sequence). The CDR3 protein is CAWSGGSSYNSPLHF. For the CDR3, the DNA is TGTGCCTGGAGTGGAGGGAGCTCCTATAATTCACCCCTCCACTTT.

The rearrangement links TRBV19 to TRBJ2-1; 11 bases align to TRBD2. V gave up 5 bases and J gave up 3 bases; unmatched junction bases: 6. The CDR3 has 16 amino acids. Germline CDR1 and CDR2: LNHDA and SQIVND (reference sequence). In DNA, the CDR3 is TGTGCCAGTAGTTTCTCCGGGACTAGCGGCTACAATGAGCAGTTCTTC. Protein: CASSFSGTSGYNEQFF.

The gene calls are TRBV7-9 and TRBJ2-5; tentative D call: TRBD1 (6 bases). In germline, CDR1 is SEHNR, CDR2 FQNEAQ (reference sequence). V was cut by 4 bases and J by 4 bases, with 16 bases left in between. This CDR3 is built from 15 residues. The CDR3 is CASSSVTGSGETQYF. For the CDR3, the DNA is TGTGCCAGCAGCTCCGTAACAGGGAGTGGAGAGACCCAGTACTTC.

V usage is TRBV19 and J usage is TRBJ2-1; D not resolved. CDR3 size: 13 residues. Germline CDR1 and CDR2: LNHDA and SQIVND (reference sequence). Between the trimmed V and J ends, which lost 3 bases and 6 bases, there was a span of 9 bases. The DNA of the CDR3 is TGTGCCAGTAGTATTAGTTGGAGCAATGAGCAGTTCTTC. Protein sequence: CASSISWSNEQFF.

V is TRBV6-4 and J is TRBJ1-5, with TRBD1 identical over 11 bases. The CDR3 extends over 15 amino acids. Germline loops: CDR1 MRHNA, CDR2 SNTAGT. The ends lost 6 bases at V and 4 bases at J; junction bases unmatched: 5. CDR3 bases: TGTGCCAGCAGAGAGGACAGGGGGCAGAATCAGCCCCAGCATTTT. This gives the protein CASREDRGQNQPQHF.

In this sample, this clone turned up once. V is TRBV10-3 and J is TRBJ1-5; no clear D gene. Germline V CDR1 and CDR2: ENHRY, SYGVKD. Trimming stripped 3 bases from V and 5 bases from J, with 11 bases between. The CDR3 is 14 amino acids. This chain's CDR3 is CAISERETDQPQHF. The CDR3 DNA follows: TGTGCCATCAGTGAACGCGAGACTGATCAGCCCCAGCATTTT.